This T cell receptor (beta chain) was sequenced in a study of T cell responses to AZD1222 COVID-19 vaccine. The data were produced by immunoSEQ multiplex PCR, yet TCRdb's version contains in-frame clones alone and is incomplete. This sample has about 160,000 clones, with roughly nine tenths found just once. Germline CDR1 is SGHRS and CDR2 is YFSETQ. J lost 1 base, V lost 3 bases, and 9 bases had no gene match. CDR3 length equals 16 residues. This specimen consisted of peripheral blood, obtained on day 0 of AZD1222 vaccination. The genes are TRBV5-1 and TRBJ2-5; TRBD1 agrees at 7 bases. The sequence was obtained from an adult in good health. The CDR3 spells CASSSTGTVFQETQYF. The CDR3 DNA reads TGCGCCAGCAGCTCTACCGGGACAGTATTCCAAGAGACCCAGTACTTC. The full variable domain, with the rest looked up from reference TRBV5-1 and TRBJ2-5, is KAGVTQTPRYLIKTRGQQVTLSCSPISGHRSVSWYQQTPGQGLQFLFEYFSETQRNKGNFPGRFSGRQFSNSRSEMNVSTLELGDSALYLCASSSTGTVFQETQYFGPGTRLLVL.